This is a list of T cell receptor beta chains from one sample in a study of identical twins. TCRdb itself ran the 5' RACE reads through MiXCR, one entry per CDR3 protein. The data show approximately 500,000 distinct CDR3 sequences, with around 24% seen just once and about 3% held by the top ten. These records were also assigned to another study, of T cells expressing NK-cell markers.

Sequencing was performed on CD4+ T cells sorted from blood. These TCRs come from a woman under 30 in good health. CDR3s include the opening cysteine and the closing phenylalanine or tryptophan. The D gene is left open where the match is weak. A clone size is listed for some rows: how often the clone was seen (once, few, many), or a class if it is expanded.

16	TRBD2	TRBV7-2	TRBJ2-3	few	CASSLVPLAGGDTQYF	TGTGCCAGCAGCTTAGTCCCCCTAGCGGGAGGAGATACGCAGTATTTT
13	TRBD2	TRBV15	TRBJ2-1	many	CATSNSGGNEQFF	TGTGCCACCAGCAATAGCGGGGGCAATGAGCAGTTCTTC
13	-	TRBV6-2/TRBV6-3	TRBJ2-1	few	CASSYFGIGEQFF	TGTGCCAGCAGTTACTTTGGGATCGGGGAGCAGTTCTTC
12	-	TRBV2	TRBJ2-1	-	CASSEGKLRVFF	TGTGCCAGCAGTGAAGGCAAACTAAGGGTGTTCTTC
15	TRBD1	TRBV18	TRBJ2-7	-	CASSSTGGDGYEQYF	TGTGCCAGCTCAAGTACAGGGGGCGATGGCTACGAGCAGTACTTC
15	-	TRBV20-1	TRBJ1-4	-	CSAPLKTGFNEKLFF	TGCAGTGCTCCTCTCAAGACAGGATTTAATGAAAAACTGTTTTTT
15	TRBD2	TRBV20-1	TRBJ2-7	once	CSVHRGTSGRNEQYF	TGCAGTGTCCATCGAGGGACTAGCGGGAGAAACGAGCAGTACTTC
15	-	TRBV5-1	TRBJ2-3	few	CASSLAAEFTDTQYF	TGCGCCAGCAGCTTGGCGGCGGAATTCACAGATACGCAGTATTTT
14	TRBD1	TRBV29-1	TRBJ1-1	-	CSSGPGGESTEAFF	TGCAGCTCTGGTCCAGGGGGGGAGAGCACTGAAGCTTTCTTT
13	-	TRBV6-1	TRBJ1-1	-	CASSRRDGEEAFF	TGTGCCAGCAGCCGCCGGGACGGCGAGGAAGCTTTCTTT
15	-	TRBV4-3	TRBJ2-1	few	CASSQEISSYNEQFF	TGCGCCAGCAGCCAAGAGATAAGCTCCTACAATGAGCAGTTCTTC
14	-	TRBV29-1	TRBJ1-5	few	CSVDAGTCNQPQHF	TGCAGCGTTGATGCTGGGACTTGCAATCAGCCCCAGCATTTT
13	-	TRBV5-6	TRBJ2-1	-	CASSLVERNEQFF	TGTGCCAGCAGCTTGGTGGAGCGTAATGAGCAGTTCTTC
15	TRBD1	TRBV5-1	TRBJ1-1	few	CASSRGQGARTEAFF	TGCGCCAGCAGCCGTGGACAGGGGGCGAGGACTGAAGCTTTCTTT
13	TRBD2	TRBV29-1	TRBJ2-7	-	CSVELAGGYEQYF	TGCAGCGTAGAACTAGCGGGAGGCTACGAGCAGTACTTC
13	-	TRBV29-1	TRBJ1-1	-	CSATDSWDTEAFF	TGCAGCGCCACGGACAGTTGGGACACTGAAGCTTTCTTT
20	TRBD1	TRBV6-2/TRBV6-3	TRBJ2-1	few	CASSSPRDRGLSSSYNEQFF	TGTGCCAGCAGTTCCCCCCGGGACAGGGGGCTTTCGAGCTCCTACAATGAGCAGTTCTTC
12	-	TRBV12-3/TRBV12-4	TRBJ1-2	few	CASTEMGLGYTF	TGTGCCAGCACCGAGATGGGATTGGGCTACACCTTC
13	-	TRBV30	TRBJ1-1	-	CAWSVIQGSGAFF	TGTGCCTGGAGTGTAATACAGGGATCTGGAGCTTTCTTT
12	TRBD2	TRBV20-1	TRBJ2-7	-	CSASLGGGGQYF	TGCAGTGCTAGCCTTGGGGGGGGAGGGCAGTACTTC
16	-	TRBV3-1	TRBJ2-6	-	CASSPRGGSGANVLTF	TGTGCCAGCTCCCCCCGCGGTGGCTCTGGGGCCAACGTCCTGACTTTC
14	-	TRBV5-6	TRBJ1-2	few	CASSLERTVGGYTF	TGTGCCAGCAGCTTGGAACGGACAGTCGGAGGCTACACCTTC
16	TRBD2	TRBV20-1	TRBJ2-3	few	CSAREPGLAGSDTQYF	TGCAGTGCTAGAGAGCCGGGACTAGCGGGCTCAGATACGCAGTATTTT
10	-	TRBV20-1	TRBJ1-2	-	CSARAEGYTF	TGCAGTGCTAGAGCCGAAGGCTACACCTTC
17	TRBD2	TRBV7-9	TRBJ2-7	-	CASSLGSTSGVSYEQYF	TGTGCCAGCAGCTTAGGGTCGACTAGCGGGGTCTCCTACGAGCAGTACTTC
14	-	TRBV29-1	TRBJ1-2	-	CSVADRMANYGYTF	TGCAGCGTTGCGGACAGAATGGCGAACTATGGCTACACCTTC
15	-	TRBV5-1	TRBJ1-6	few	CASSLSGEIGSPLHF	TGCGCCAGCAGCTTGAGTGGGGAAATAGGTTCACCCCTCCACTTT
13	-	TRBV15	TRBJ2-7	few	CATSRDLHYEQYF	TGTGCCACCAGCAGAGATCTTCACTACGAGCAGTACTTC
13	-	TRBV20-1	TRBJ2-1	-	CSASIPGYNEQFF	TGCAGTGCTAGTATTCCAGGCTACAATGAGCAGTTCTTC
15	-	TRBV12-3/TRBV12-4	TRBJ2-1	-	CASSLIGAPSVEQFF	TGTGCCAGCAGTTTAATCGGCGCTCCGAGCGTCGAGCAGTTCTTC
14	TRBD1	TRBV29-1	TRBJ2-7	few	CSVGRQGSIYEQYF	TGCAGCGTTGGCCGACAGGGGAGTATCTACGAGCAGTACTTC
13	-	TRBV20-1	TRBJ1-1	few	CSASLDRNTEAFF	TGCAGTGCTTCCTTGGACAGGAACACTGAAGCTTTCTTT
15	-	TRBV5-6	TRBJ2-2	-	CASSPRPGGPGELFF	TGTGCCAGCAGCCCCCGCCCTGGGGGCCCCGGGGAGCTGTTTTTT
14	-	TRBV5-1	TRBJ2-1	few	CASSSLTSWNEQFF	TGCGCCAGCAGCTCCCTGACTAGTTGGAATGAGCAGTTCTTC
15	TRBD2	TRBV7-2	TRBJ2-1	-	CASSLATSGANEQFF	TGTGCCAGCAGCTTAGCTACTAGCGGGGCCAATGAGCAGTTCTTC
18	TRBD2	TRBV6-5	TRBJ2-3	-	CASSYPPFSGTSTDTQYF	TGTGCCAGCAGTTACCCCCCTTTTAGCGGGACTAGCACAGATACGCAGTATTTT
14	TRBD2	TRBV10-2	TRBJ2-3	-	CASRRAGYTDTQYF	TGCGCCAGCAGACGAGCGGGGTACACAGATACGCAGTATTTT
14	-	TRBV12-3/TRBV12-4	TRBJ2-2	few	CASSFRTKAGELFF	TGTGCCAGCAGTTTCCGGACCAAGGCCGGGGAGCTGTTTTTT
15	TRBD1	TRBV10-3	TRBJ2-3	few	CATTLGQGGADTQYF	TGTGCCACTACACTGGGACAGGGAGGAGCAGATACGCAGTATTTT
15	-	TRBV5-1	TRBJ2-3	few	CASSEVSNPSDTQYF	TGCGCCAGCAGCGAAGTCTCCAACCCGTCGGATACGCAGTATTTT
14	TRBD1	TRBV13	TRBJ2-1	-	CASSRTGTNNEQFF	TGTGCCAGCAGCCGGACAGGGACCAACAATGAGCAGTTCTTC
17	TRBD1	TRBV4-2	TRBJ2-3	-	CASSQPRQGVGTDTQYF	TGTGCCAGCAGCCAACCCAGACAGGGGGTGGGAACAGATACGCAGTATTTT
15	TRBD1	TRBV5-1	TRBJ1-2	-	CASSKGQGITDGYTF	TGCGCCAGCAGCAAGGGACAGGGGATCACAGATGGCTACACCTTC
15	-	TRBV20-1	TRBJ2-3	-	CSAVPQRKSTDTQYF	TGCAGTGCTGTGCCACAGAGAAAAAGCACAGATACGCAGTATTTT
11	-	TRBV29-1	TRBJ2-1	many	CSVGSYNEQFF	TGCAGCGTTGGGTCCTACAATGAGCAGTTCTTC
14	-	TRBV20-1	TRBJ2-3	-	CSALNLPTTDTQYF	TGCAGTGCCCTAAATCTCCCGACCACAGATACGCAGTATTTT
12	-	TRBV12-3/TRBV12-4	TRBJ1-2	-	CASGGQPGGYTF	TGTGCCAGCGGCGGACAACCTGGAGGCTACACCTTC
14	TRBD2	TRBV20-1	TRBJ2-2	once	CSARSGGNTGELFF	TGCAGTGCTAGATCGGGGGGGAATACCGGGGAGCTGTTTTTT
14	-	TRBV12-3/TRBV12-4	TRBJ2-5	-	CASSLDRFQETQYF	TGTGCCAGCAGCCTAGACAGGTTCCAAGAGACCCAGTACTTC
16	TRBD2	TRBV9	TRBJ2-1	-	CASSGRTSGRYNEQFF	TGTGCCAGCAGCGGACGGACTAGCGGGAGATACAATGAGCAGTTCTTC
14	-	TRBV6-2/TRBV6-3	TRBJ1-1	-	CASSYSNRGPEAFF	TGTGCCAGCAGTTACTCGAATCGGGGGCCAGAAGCTTTCTTT
13	-	TRBV11-2	TRBJ1-1	-	CASSFSRGGEAFF	TGTGCCAGCAGCTTCAGTCGGGGAGGAGAAGCTTTCTTT